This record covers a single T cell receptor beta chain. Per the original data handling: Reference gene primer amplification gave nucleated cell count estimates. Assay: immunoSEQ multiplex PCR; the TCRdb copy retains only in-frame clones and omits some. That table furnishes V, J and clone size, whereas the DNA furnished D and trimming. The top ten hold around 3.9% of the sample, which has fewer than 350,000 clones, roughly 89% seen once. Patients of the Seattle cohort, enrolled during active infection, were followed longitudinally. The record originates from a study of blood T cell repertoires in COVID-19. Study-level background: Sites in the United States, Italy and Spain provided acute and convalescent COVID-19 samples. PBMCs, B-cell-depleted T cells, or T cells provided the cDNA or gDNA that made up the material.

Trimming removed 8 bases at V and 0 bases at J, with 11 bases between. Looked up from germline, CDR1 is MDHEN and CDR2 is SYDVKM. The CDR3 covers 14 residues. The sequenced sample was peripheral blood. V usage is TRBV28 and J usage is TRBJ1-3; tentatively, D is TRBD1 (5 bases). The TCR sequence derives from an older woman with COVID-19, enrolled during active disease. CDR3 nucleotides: TGTGCCAGCTGCCTGGGGGGCTCTGGAAACACCATATATTTT. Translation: CASCLGGSGNTIYF.